Each of the 30 T cell receptor beta chains below was sequenced from the same sample in a study of CD8+CD57+ T cells in acquired aplastic anemia. Genomic DNA served as template for TCR beta VDJ and CDR3 profiling. Each CDR3 protein gets one entry after TCRdb re-called the reads with MiXCR. Here the sample spans approximately 190,000 distinct CDR3 sequences, over 60% being singletons. The sequenced sample consisted of sorted CD4+, CD8+, or CD8+CD57+ T cells (not recorded which) from PBMCs. The receptors here all came from a human donor with severe aplastic anemia or a healthy control (not recorded which).

The rearrangement joins TRBV20-1 to TRBJ2-5, with D possibly TRBD1 on 5 matching bases. This CDR3 spans 12 amino acids. Deletions cut 6 bases from V and 2 bases from J, with 10 bases between. Germline values: CDR1 DFQATT, CDR2 SNEGSKA (reference sequence). The CDR3 region has the DNA TGCAGTGCGCAGGGTCGACAAGAGACCCAGTACTTC. Its translation is CSAQGRQETQYF.

The V gene is TRBV25-1, the J gene TRBJ2-3; possible D gene TRBD1, 6 bases. Trimming removed 6 bases from V and 7 bases from J, with 11 bases in between. CDR3 length equals 12 residues. Germline V gene lookup returns CDR1 MGHDK and CDR2 SYGVNS. The CDR3 DNA reads as TGTGCCAGCAGCCCAGGGGCACATACGCAGTATTTT. As protein: CASSPGAHTQYF.

The chain uses TRBV20-1 and TRBJ2-5; TRBD2 matches at 10 bases. CDR1 is DFQATT and CDR2 is SNEGSKA in the germline V gene (reference sequence). This CDR3 comprises 13 residues. J gave up 5 bases and V 6 bases, and 6 bases lay outside the gene matches. The CDR3: CSAPLAGRETQYF. In nucleotides, the CDR3 is TGCAGTGCCCCACTAGCGGGGAGGGAGACCCAGTACTTC.

The chain carries TRBV6-5 and TRBJ1-2, with TRBD1 identical over 8 bases. V trimming: 8 bases; J trimming: 1 base; junction bases outside the gene matches: 15. This CDR3 is 17 amino acids long. Germline V gene data show CDR1 as MNHEY and CDR2 as SVGAGI. This CDR3 is CASHFVLRGQDNYGYTF. The CDR3 DNA follows: TGTGCCAGCCACTTCGTCCTCAGGGGGCAGGATAACTATGGCTACACCTTC.

The chain is built from TRBV9 and TRBJ1-2, with a weak D call TRBD1 (5 bases). The germline V gene has CDR1 SGDLS and CDR2 YYNGEE. Between the trimmed V and J ends, which lost 4 bases and 8 bases, there was a span of 12 bases. This CDR3 has 12 residues. CDR3 coding DNA: TGTGCCAGCAGCCCGGGACTAGCGGGCTACACCTTC. It specifies CASSPGLAGYTF.

This clonotype appeared a single time. This chain connects TRBV3-1 to TRBJ2-2, with 7 bases aligning to TRBD2. Germline-derived CDR1 and CDR2 are LGHDT and YNNKEL (reference sequence). V lost 4 bases to trimming and J lost 5 bases; unmatched junction nucleotides: 4. This CDR3 has 14 residues. This chain's CDR3 is CASSRSGGTGELFF. The CDR3 DNA reads TGTGCCAGCAGCCGGTCGGGGGGTACCGGGGAGCTGTTTTTT.

The sample holds many counts of this clonotype. This chain connects TRBV4-3 to TRBJ2-7; D ambiguous. Per germline, CDR1 LGHNA and CDR2 YSLEER. V was trimmed by 3 bases and J by 0 bases, leaving 15 bases between them. This CDR3 has 16 amino acids. CDR3 in amino acids: CASSQSSLSGSYEQYF. CDR3 in DNA: TGCGCCAGCAGCCAGAGCTCTCTCTCGGGCTCCTACGAGCAGTACTTC.

This clonotype has a handful of counts. The J gene is TRBJ2-3, the V gene TRBV20-1; 13 bases agree with TRBD2. The ends lost 5 bases at V and 1 base at J; junction bases unmatched: 9. The CDR3 has 17 amino acids. The V gene's germline CDR1 is DFQATT and CDR2 SNEGSKA (reference sequence). CDR3 DNA sequence: TGCAGTGCTTCTCGTCGCGGGACTAGCGGGGGCACAGATACGCAGTATTTT. Its protein product is CSASRRGTSGGTDTQYF.

V and J are TRBV12-3 or TRBV12-4 and TRBJ2-5, with TRBD1 identical over 8 bases. V was pared by 5 bases and J by 4 bases, with 9 bases of the junction left unmatched. The CDR3 extends over 15 amino acids. DNA for the CDR3: TGTGCCAGCAGTGCACAGGGGGGAACGGGAGAGACCCAGTACTTC. Encoded protein: CASSAQGGTGETQYF.

This sequence joins TRBV6-1 and TRBJ2-7; 8 bases align to TRBD2. This CDR3 is 14 amino acids long. The junction had 5 bases not matched to a gene; V was cut back by 5 bases and J by 2 bases. Germline assignment: CDR1 MNHNS and CDR2 SASEGT. The CDR3: CASSPRAGAYEQYF. CDR3 in DNA: TGTGCCAGCAGTCCTAGAGCGGGGGCCTACGAGCAGTACTTC.

The chain is built from TRBV6-4 and TRBJ2-7; D unresolved. CDR1 is MRHNA, CDR2 SNTAGT, per germline. The CDR3 runs to 13 residues. V lost 6 bases, J lost 0 bases, and 9 bases lay in between. This CDR3 is CASSIGPSYEQYF. CDR3 bases: TGTGCCAGCAGCATTGGACCCTCCTACGAGCAGTACTTC.

The chain's CDR3 is CASTPDRAGGYTF. CDR3 nucleotide sequence: TGTGCCAGCACCCCGGACAGGGCTGGCGGCTACACCTTC. The V gene is TRBV2, the J gene TRBJ1-2; 8 positions match TRBD1. J gave up 8 bases and V 7 bases, and 9 bases lay outside the gene matches. In germline, CDR1 is SNHLY, CDR2 FYNNEI. The CDR3 totals 13 residues.

V usage is TRBV15 and J usage is TRBJ2-7, with D unresolved. The CDR3 has 14 residues. V lost 0 bases and J 5 bases, leaving 11 bases between the germline ends. Germline loops: CDR1 LNHNV, CDR2 YYDKDF (reference sequence). In DNA, the CDR3 is TGTGCCACCAGCAGAGATCAGGTTCTCCACGAGCAGTACTTC. Its translation is CATSRDQVLHEQYF. The entire variable domain, with the rest obtained from reference TRBV15 and TRBJ2-7, is as follows: DAMVIQNPRYQVTQFGKPVTLSCSQTLNHNVMYWYQQKSSQAPKLLFHYYDKDFNNEADTPDNFQSRRPNTSFCFLDIRSPGLGDTAMYLCATSRDQVLHEQYFGPGTRLTVT.

V is TRBV15 and J is TRBJ2-2; D may be TRBD1 (6 bases). Germline V gives CDR1 LNHNV, CDR2 YYDKDF (reference sequence). V lost 2 bases, J lost 6 bases, and 13 bases lay in between. This CDR3 is 15 amino acids long. The CDR3 sequence is CATSRYRVNAGELFF. The DNA of the CDR3 is TGTGCCACCAGCAGATACAGGGTAAACGCCGGGGAGCTGTTTTTT.

The chain couples TRBV15 to TRBJ2-3; 7 bases are shared with TRBD2. With V trimmed by 0 bases and J by 2 bases, 8 bases remained unmatched. This CDR3 comprises 17 residues. CDR1 and CDR2 (germline): LNHNV, YYDKDF (reference sequence). Here the CDR3 reads CATSREGRLADTDTQYF. CDR3 nucleotide sequence: TGTGCCACCAGCAGAGAAGGACGCCTAGCGGACACAGATACGCAGTATTTT.

The chain's CDR3 is CASSSSSGGADEQYF. In nucleotides, the CDR3 is TGTGCCAGCAGTTCTTCTAGCGGGGGGGCCGACGAGCAGTACTTC. V gene TRBV27 combines with J gene TRBJ2-7; 12 bases match TRBD2. V lost 4 bases to trimming and J lost 5 bases; unmatched junction nucleotides: 6. CDR3 size: 15 residues. CDR1 is MNHEY, CDR2 SMNVEV, per germline (reference sequence).

The gene calls are TRBV7-2 and TRBJ2-7; the match to TRBD1 covers 8 bases. Per germline, CDR1 SGHTA and CDR2 FQGNSA. The CDR3 covers 15 residues. Trimming cost V 5 bases and J 3 bases; bases outside gene matches: 9. CDR3 in amino acids: CASSQRTGSLYEQYF. The CDR3 DNA reads TGTGCCAGCAGCCAACGGACAGGGTCTCTCTACGAGCAGTACTTC.

The chain uses TRBV2 and TRBJ1-6; 8 nucleotides match TRBD1. CDR3 size: 15 residues. Germline trimming cut 7 bases from V and 9 bases from J; bases unmatched to any gene: 11. Germline lookup yields CDR1 SNHLY and CDR2 FYNNEI. The CDR3 nucleotides are TGTGCCAGCATGAACGACAGGGGTGGGGGTTCACCCCTCCACTTT. Protein product: CASMNDRGGGSPLHF.

The chain recombines TRBV6-4 with TRBJ1-1; D call uncertain. This CDR3 has 12 residues. Germline loops: CDR1 MRHNA, CDR2 SNTAGT. Trimming took 1 base from V and 10 from J, leaving 10 bases between them. Here the CDR3 reads CASSDWGGLAFF. The CDR3 nucleotides read TGTGCCAGCAGTGACTGGGGTGGTCTAGCTTTCTTT.

This clonotype was found a few times. This chain connects TRBV5-1 to TRBJ1-2; no firm D call. The V gene's germline CDR1 is SGHRS and CDR2 YFSETQ. Trimming removed 0 bases from V and 8 bases from J, with 14 bases in between. This CDR3 has 14 amino acids. The CDR3 is CASSLGSSGLGYTF. The CDR3 DNA follows: TGCGCCAGCAGCTTGGGTTCATCGGGGTTGGGCTACACCTTC.

The chain is built from TRBV11-2 and TRBJ1-1, with TRBD1 as a possible D gene (5 bases). The germline CDR1 and CDR2 sequences are SGHAT and FQNNGV. The CDR3 is 15 residues long. V lost 5 bases to trimming and J lost 3 bases, with 16 bases between them. CDR3 nucleotide sequence: TGTGCCAGCAGCCCGGTGGGGTTGGGGGACACTGAAGCTTTCTTT. Encoded protein: CASSPVGLGDTEAFF.

This clonotype was found a few times. The chain recombines TRBV28 with TRBJ1-1; D is unresolved. Germline V CDR1 and CDR2: MDHEN, SYDVKM. V shed 1 base and J shed 1 base, with 10 bases lying between them. This CDR3 comprises 15 residues. For the CDR3, the DNA is TGTGCCAGCAGTTTATTCTCCGGATCGAACACTGAAGCTTTCTTT. It is translated as CASSLFSGSNTEAFF.

The chain uses TRBV12-3 or TRBV12-4 and TRBJ1-2, with D perhaps matching TRBD1 (5 bases). Trimming removed 4 bases from V and 8 bases from J, with 14 bases in between. This CDR3 is 13 amino acids long. The CDR3 is CASSSRRVGGYTF. DNA for the CDR3: TGTGCCAGCAGTTCCCGCAGGGTTGGCGGCTACACCTTC.

This clonotype appeared many times. The gene calls are TRBV4-2 and TRBJ2-5, with no clear D. The CDR3 runs 12 residues. Per germline, CDR1 LGHNA and CDR2 YNFKEQ. V lost 2 bases, J lost 4 bases, and 5 bases lay in between. CDR3: CASSQTTETQYF. Written as DNA, the CDR3 is TGTGCCAGCAGCCAAACGACAGAGACCCAGTACTTC.

This clonotype was found a few times. The V and J genes are TRBV7-8 and TRBJ1-5; unclear D gene. V was clipped by 5 bases and J by 0 bases, with 5 bases between them. The CDR3 has 13 residues. The germline CDR1 and CDR2 sequences are SGHVS and FQNEAQ. CDR3 protein: CASSPNSNQPQHF. The DNA for the CDR3 is TGTGCCAGCAGCCCCAATAGCAATCAGCCCCAGCATTTT.

This clonotype was counted a few times. The rearrangement links TRBV19 to TRBJ2-7; 9 nucleotides match TRBD1. The CDR3 spans 15 residues. Trimming took 3 bases from V and 1 from J; bases not matched to a gene: 4. Germline CDR1 reads LNHDA; CDR2 reads SQIVND (reference sequence). CDR3 sequence (DNA): TGTGCCAGTAGTATTGTGACAGGGGGATCCTACGAGCAGTACTTC. Its translation: CASSIVTGGSYEQYF.

The table lists this clonotype with a few counts. This chain joins TRBV24-1 and TRBJ2-3; D may be TRBD2 (6 bases). V lost 9 bases and J 0 bases, leaving 12 bases between the germline ends. CDR3 size: 14 residues. Germline lookup yields CDR1 KGHDR and CDR2 SFDVKD. CDR3 nucleotides: TGTGCCACCGGGCCGGCGGGAAGCACAGATACGCAGTATTTT. Translating it yields CATGPAGSTDTQYF.

This clonotype came up a few times. V usage is TRBV7-2 and J usage is TRBJ1-5; 10 nucleotides align to TRBD1. CDR1 is SGHTA and CDR2 is FQGNSA in the germline V gene. The CDR3 consists of 15 residues. Trimming at V came to 6 bases and at J to 2 bases, leaving 4 bases not matched to a gene. Here the CDR3 reads CASRSGTGGNQPQHF. Written as DNA, the CDR3 is TGTGCCAGCAGATCCGGGACAGGGGGCAATCAGCCCCAGCATTTT.

This chain uses TRBV7-2 with TRBJ2-5; 9 nucleotides match TRBD1. Germline CDR1 is SGHTA and CDR2 is FQGNSA. V shed 1 base, J shed 3 bases, and the junction held 3 bases outside the gene matches. The CDR3 has 15 amino acids. The CDR3 reads CASSLGGQGKETQYF. For the CDR3, the DNA is TGTGCCAGCAGCTTAGGGGGACAGGGAAAAGAGACCCAGTACTTC.

The CDR3 loop reads CASSFRWSDTDTQYF. The CDR3 DNA is TGTGCCAGCAGCTTCAGGTGGAGCGACACAGATACGCAGTATTTT. The chain combines TRBV5-6 with TRBJ2-3; D is undetermined. Per the germline V gene, CDR1 is SGHDT and CDR2 is YYEEEE. This CDR3 contains 15 residues. V was clipped by 2 bases and J by 2 bases, with 12 bases between them.